The 27 T cell receptor beta chains reported below all come from one sample, sequenced in a study of T cells in Graves' hyperthyroidism and ophthalmopathy. RNA transcripts served as the template for amplifying TCR beta CDR3 regions. The HTBI primer set drove a first-round RT-PCR of the TCR CDR3. TCRdb itself ran the multiplex PCR reads through MiXCR, one entry per CDR3 protein. In the table there are about 210,000 distinct CDR3 sequences, approximately 17% of which are singletons. Sequenced: blood. The receptors derive from a man aged 50 or older with Graves' hyperthyroidism.

The table lists this clonotype with many counts. The chain couples TRBV12-3 or TRBV12-4 to TRBJ1-4; D gene uncertain. V was cut by 6 bases and J by 8 bases, with 10 bases left in between. CDR3 length equals 12 residues. This CDR3 is CASSPGWEKLFF. In DNA, the CDR3 is TGTGCCAGCAGCCCCGGTTGGGAAAAACTGTTTTTT.

This clonotype was seen only a few times. The V call is TRBV3-1, the J call TRBJ2-7; TRBD1 aligns across 8 bases. V trimming: 0 bases; J trimming: 5 bases; junction bases outside the gene matches: 6. The CDR3 sequence is 15 residues long. Germline CDR1 is LGHDT and CDR2 is YNNKEL (reference sequence). DNA for the CDR3: TGTGCCAGCAGCCAAGAGGCAGGGGGCTTGGACGAGCAGTACTTC. It translates to CASSQEAGGLDEQYF.

This clonotype showed up many times. The V gene is TRBV11-1, the J gene TRBJ2-5; 7 bases fit TRBD2. This CDR3 comprises 13 residues. Germline V gives CDR1 SGHAT, CDR2 FQDESV (reference sequence). V lost 5 bases, J lost 4 bases, and 4 bases stayed unmatched. The CDR3 here is CASSRGSLETQYF. DNA for the CDR3: TGTGCCAGCAGCCGCGGGAGTCTAGAGACCCAGTACTTC.

This clonotype appeared a few times. The chain is built from TRBV29-1 and TRBJ1-2, with 7 nucleotides matching TRBD1. CDR3 length: 12 amino acids. Germline CDR1 reads SQVTM; CDR2 reads ANQGSEA. The ends lost 7 bases at V and 6 bases at J; junction bases unmatched: 8. CDR3 sequence (DNA): TGCAGCGCTTTGACAGGGAGGGATGGCTACACCTTC. Translated: CSALTGRDGYTF.

This clonotype was found many times. The chain uses TRBV2 and TRBJ2-1, with TRBD2 matching 8 bases. In germline, CDR1 is SNHLY, CDR2 FYNNEI. V lost 6 bases, J lost 4 bases, and 5 bases stayed unmatched. The CDR3 spans 14 residues. The CDR3 region has the DNA TGTGCCAGCAGCGTTAGCGGGGCTTACAATGAGCAGTTCTTC. This sequence encodes CASSVSGAYNEQFF.

This clonotype came up many times. For the CDR3, the DNA is TGCAGTGCTGAAACCGGGACAGGAGCCTACGAGCAGTACTTC. It codes for CSAETGTGAYEQYF. This sequence joins TRBV20-1 and TRBJ2-7; 8 positions agree with TRBD1. In germline, CDR1 is DFQATT, CDR2 SNEGSKA (reference sequence). V shed 5 bases and J 2 bases; nucleotides not matched to a gene: 8. CDR3 size: 14 residues.

This clonotype has just a few counts. A read error may be the cause here, since a much bigger clone is one base away. This chain uses TRBV9 with TRBJ1-1; D uncertain. V was clipped by 4 bases and J by 1 base, with 8 bases between them. CDR1 and CDR2 from the germline V gene are SGDLS and YYNGEE. The length of the CDR3 is 13 residues. The CDR3 region has the DNA TGTGCCAGCAGCCCGACAAGGAACACTGAAGCTTTCTTT. Its translation is CASSPTRNTEAFF.

This clonotype was detected ten times or more. V usage is TRBV3-1 and J usage is TRBJ2-7; D is possibly TRBD2 (5 bases). Germline CDR1 and CDR2: LGHDT and YNNKEL (reference sequence). This CDR3 contains 13 residues. V shed 7 bases and J shed 3 bases, with 13 bases lying between them. This CDR3 reads CASTRGQNYEQYF. In DNA, the CDR3 is TGTGCCAGCACCCGAGGGCAAAACTACGAGCAGTACTTC.

This clonotype was seen more than once but under ten times. V usage is TRBV6-6 and J usage is TRBJ2-2; no firm D call. CDR3 size: 12 residues. Germline CDR1 and CDR2: MNHNY and SVGAGI (reference sequence). Trimming left V 2 bases short and J 4 bases short, with 2 bases between. The CDR3 reads CASSYRTGELFF. For the CDR3, the DNA is TGTGCCAGCAGTTACCGCACCGGGGAGCTGTTTTTT.

V usage is TRBV24-1 and J usage is TRBJ2-1; no clear D. Deletions cut 0 bases from V and 7 bases from J, with 9 bases between. CDR3 size: 14 residues. CDR1 is KGHDR, CDR2 SFDVKD, per germline. In DNA, the CDR3 is TGTGCCACCAGTGATTTGTCTAGTTTTAATGAGCAGTTCTTC. It codes for CATSDLSSFNEQFF.

This clonotype was seen at least ten times. The chain employs TRBV24-1 and TRBJ1-5, with 7 bases aligning to TRBD1. Germline V CDR1 and CDR2: KGHDR, SFDVKD. J lost 7 bases, V lost 4 bases, and 9 bases had no gene match. CDR3 size: 15 residues. The CDR3 is CATSEGRQGWQPQHF. The CDR3 DNA reads TGTGCCACCAGTGAAGGTCGACAGGGTTGGCAGCCCCAGCATTTT.

In its sample, this clonotype was seen many times. V and J are TRBV28 and TRBJ2-7; 10 bases agree with TRBD1. Per the germline V gene, CDR1 is MDHEN and CDR2 is SYDVKM. The V segment lost 3 bases and the J segment 3 bases; nucleotides outside the gene matches: 5. The CDR3 runs 15 residues. CDR3 loop: CASSFSGTGVYEQYF. CDR3 coding DNA: TGTGCCAGCAGTTTTTCTGGGACAGGGGTCTACGAGCAGTACTTC.

The V gene is TRBV7-3, the J gene TRBJ2-1; D possibly corresponds to TRBD2 (6 bases). Germline V gives CDR1 SGHTA, CDR2 FQGTGA. The V and J ends lost 5 bases and 6 bases respectively, with 17 bases between them. This CDR3 has 15 amino acids. As DNA, the CDR3 is TGTGCCAGCAGCCCGAACCGGGACTCCCCCAATGAGCAGTTCTTC. It specifies CASSPNRDSPNEQFF. The full variable domain, its missing parts supplied by reference TRBV7-3 and TRBJ2-1, is GAGVSQTPSNKVTEKGKYVELRCDPISGHTALYWYRQSLGQGPEFLIYFQGTGAADDSGLPNDRFFAVRPEGSVSTLKIQRTERGDSAVYLCASSPNRDSPNEQFFGPGTRLTVL.

This clonotype was found many times. The chain links TRBV11-2 to TRBJ2-1; TRBD1 agrees at 7 bases. This CDR3 is 15 amino acids long. Looked up from germline, CDR1 is SGHAT and CDR2 is FQNNGV. J lost 8 bases, V lost 4 bases, and 11 bases had no gene match. CDR3 protein: CASSSLGTVIDEQFF. The CDR3 region has the DNA TGTGCCAGCAGCTCTCTAGGGACAGTTATCGATGAGCAGTTCTTC.

This clonotype was seen ten or more times. V usage is TRBV7-9 and J usage is TRBJ1-1; D uncertain. Per the germline V gene, CDR1 is SEHNR and CDR2 is FQNEAQ (reference sequence). The length of the CDR3 is 16 residues. V was cut by 3 bases and J by 0 bases, with 14 bases left in between. The CDR3 DNA reads as TGTGCCAGCAGCTTGGGCAGGCAGATAGTGAACACTGAAGCTTTCTTT. Protein sequence: CASSLGRQIVNTEAFF.

The rearrangement joins TRBV28 to TRBJ1-4; TRBD1 aligns across 7 bases. The CDR3 consists of 15 residues. The germline gives CDR1 MDHEN, CDR2 SYDVKM. The V gene end was trimmed by 5 bases and the J gene end by 1 base; junction bases not matched to a gene: 4. The CDR3: CASSRGTETNEKLFF. The CDR3 nucleotides are TGTGCCAGCAGTCGTGGGACAGAAACTAATGAAAAACTGTTTTTT.

This clonotype was recorded at least ten times. The V and J genes are TRBV7-3 and TRBJ2-3, with D possibly TRBD1 on 5 matching bases. This CDR3 has 15 amino acids. Trimming cost V 2 bases and J 4 bases, with 13 bases left between them. Germline CDR1 SGHTA, CDR2 FQGTGA. CDR3 region: CASSLSGILADTQYF. CDR3 coding DNA: TGTGCCAGCAGCTTATCAGGGATTCTCGCAGATACGCAGTATTTT.

The chain employs TRBV28 and TRBJ1-2, with 9 bases aligning to TRBD1. Germline lookup yields CDR1 MDHEN and CDR2 SYDVKM. The V segment lost 7 bases and the J segment 7 bases; nucleotides outside the gene matches: 10. The CDR3 is 14 residues long. CDR3 amino acids: CASNLQGAQSGYTF. The CDR3, as DNA: TGTGCCAGCAACCTACAGGGGGCGCAAAGTGGCTACACCTTC.

Many counts were recorded for this clonotype. The chain uses TRBV12-3 or TRBV12-4 and TRBJ2-3, with TRBD1 matching 7 bases. Germline trimming cut 6 bases from V and 2 bases from J; bases unmatched to any gene: 8. The CDR3 has 15 residues. In DNA, the CDR3 is TGTGCCAGCAGCAGACAGGGTTCTGTCACAGATACGCAGTATTTT. Protein product: CASSRQGSVTDTQYF.

This clonotype was counted only a few times. This could be a read error, since a much larger clone is one nucleotide away. The chain recombines TRBV28 with TRBJ2-7; D may be TRBD2 (7 bases). The V gene lost 5 bases and the J gene lost 4 bases, with 21 bases spanning the gap. The CDR3 loop spans 16 amino acids. Germline CDR1 reads MDHEN; CDR2 reads SYDVKM. The CDR3 is CASSGGAGTGGYEQYF. The DNA for the CDR3 is TGTGCCAGCAGTGGGGGGGCCGGGACTGGCGGGTACGAGCAGTACTTC.

This clonotype appeared a few times. The rearrangement links TRBV5-1 to TRBJ1-4, with D hard to call. The CDR3 totals 14 residues. With 0 bases removed from V and 8 bases from J, the gap between germline ends came to 11 bases. Germline lookup yields CDR1 SGHRS and CDR2 YFSETQ. CDR3 nucleotide sequence: TGCGCCAGCAGCTTGGCAGGAAGTAGGGAAAAACTGTTTTTT. The encoded protein is CASSLAGSREKLFF.

The rearrangement links TRBV7-2 to TRBJ2-3; 13 positions agree with TRBD2. The germline V gene has CDR1 SGHTA and CDR2 FQGNSA. This CDR3 has 19 residues. Trimming at V came to 4 bases and at J to 0 bases, leaving 10 bases not matched to a gene. This chain's CDR3 is CASSYWTSGSRGSTDTQYF. The CDR3 DNA reads TGTGCCAGCAGCTATTGGACTAGCGGGAGTAGAGGGAGCACAGATACGCAGTATTTT.

This clonotype was counted ten times or more. The chain carries TRBV30 and TRBJ2-1; TRBD2 aligns across 9 bases. The germline V gene has CDR1 GTSNPN and CDR2 SVGIG (reference sequence). V shed 3 bases, J shed 5 bases, and the junction held 14 bases outside the gene matches. The CDR3 totals 17 residues. CDR3 nucleotides: TGTGCCTGGAGGCCTACGGGCCCTAGCGGGATTGACAATGAGCAGTTCTTC. This translates into CAWRPTGPSGIDNEQFF.

This clonotype has at least ten counts. This rearrangement joins TRBV18 to TRBJ1-5; possible D gene TRBD1, 5 bases. V was cut by 6 bases and J by 4 bases, with 10 bases left in between. CDR3 length: 13 residues. Germline V gene sequence: CDR1 KGHSH, CDR2 LQKENI. CDR3 sequence (DNA): TGTGCCAGCTCGCCGACAGATAATCAGCCCCAGCATTTT. Its translation: CASSPTDNQPQHF. Looking up the rest from reference TRBV18 and TRBJ1-5 gives the full variable domain: NAGVMQNPRHLVRRRGQEARLRCSPMKGHSHVYWYRQLPEEGLKFMVYLQKENIIDESGMPKERFSAEFPKEGPSILRIQQVVRGDSAAYFCASSPTDNQPQHFGDGTRLSIL.

The chain employs TRBV3-1 and TRBJ2-3, with D possibly matching TRBD2 (6 bases). The CDR3 runs 16 residues. CDR1 is LGHDT and CDR2 is YNNKEL in the germline V gene (reference sequence). The V end was cut by 4 bases, the J end by 11 bases, with 25 bases between. The CDR3 is CASSPPRREYAWRQYF. In nucleotides, the CDR3 is TGTGCCAGCAGCCCCCCCCGACGGGAGTACGCCTGGAGGCAGTATTTT.

This clonotype appeared many times. This sequence joins TRBV7-2 and TRBJ2-3; D not resolved. V lost 5 bases, J lost 2 bases, and 14 bases lay in between. CDR3 length: 15 amino acids. Germline CDR1 and CDR2: SGHTA and FQGNSA. The CDR3 nucleotides read TGTGCCAGCAGCCCAGATTGGACGTTCACAGATACGCAGTATTTT. Translating it yields CASSPDWTFTDTQYF.

This clonotype was counted ten times or more. This chain joins TRBV5-1 and TRBJ1-1; 11 nucleotides match TRBD1. Germline V gene sequence: CDR1 SGHRS, CDR2 YFSETQ. The CDR3 has 14 residues. V shed 4 bases and J 5 bases; nucleotides not matched to a gene: 4. The CDR3 reads CASSQDRGQTEAFF. In nucleotides, the CDR3 is TGCGCCAGCAGCCAGGACAGGGGGCAAACTGAAGCTTTCTTT.